The 27 T cell receptor beta chains listed next were all sequenced from one sample in a study of molecular identifiers for immune sequencing clone quantification. TCRdb processed the PCR reads anew with MiXCR; each CDR3 protein has one entry. The sample has 85,000 to 95,000 distinct CDR3 sequences, around a fifth seen once. Sequenced sample: naive CD8+ T cells from blood, with Jurkat cell RNA spiked in. Subset here: FACS-sorted CD8+CD4-CCR7+CD45RA+ naive T cells. These receptors were collected from a human donor in good health. Some libraries in this study had Jurkat cell RNA spiked in.

This chain connects TRBV7-9 to TRBJ2-7, with D perhaps TRBD2 (5 bases). In germline, CDR1 is SEHNR, CDR2 FQNEAQ (reference sequence). V was clipped by 1 base and J by 2 bases, with 12 bases between them. The CDR3 is 15 amino acids. The CDR3 DNA reads as TGTGCCAGCAGCTTAGGAGGGCGAACCCCCTACGAGCAGTACTTC. It encodes CASSLGGRTPYEQYF.

The table lists this clonotype with many counts. The V gene is TRBV4-1, the J gene TRBJ1-1; no reliable D call. This CDR3 region has 13 residues. Germline CDR1 and CDR2: MGHRA and YSYEKL. Trimming removed 1 base at V and 5 bases at J, with 8 bases between. This CDR3 reads CASSQARGTEAFF. In DNA, the CDR3 is TGCGCCAGCAGCCAAGCCCGGGGAACTGAAGCTTTCTTT.

This clonotype has a count of ten or more. The CDR3 protein is CAWSLGSSGSTDTQYF. In nucleotides, the CDR3 is TGTGCCTGGAGCCTAGGATCTAGCGGGAGTACAGATACGCAGTATTTT. The rearrangement joins TRBV30 to TRBJ2-3, with TRBD2 matching 10 bases. CDR1 GTSNPN and CDR2 SVGIG come from the germline V gene (reference sequence). The trim removed 3 bases at V and 3 bases at J, leaving 9 bases unmatched. This CDR3 is 16 amino acids long.

This clonotype occurred many times. The V and J genes are TRBV30 and TRBJ2-1, with D possibly matching TRBD1 (6 bases). Germline V gene sequence: CDR1 GTSNPN, CDR2 SVGIG (reference sequence). This CDR3 region has 12 residues. Trimming left V 3 bases short and J 8 bases short, with 11 bases between. CDR3 amino acids: CAWSPQGHEQFF. CDR3 DNA sequence: TGTGCCTGGAGCCCACAGGGTCATGAGCAGTTCTTC.

In its sample, this clonotype was seen many times. The chain employs TRBV7-9 and TRBJ2-2, with D hard to call. The CDR3 extends over 12 amino acids. Trimming stripped 5 bases from V and 6 bases from J, with 7 bases between. The germline V gene has CDR1 SEHNR and CDR2 FQNEAQ (reference sequence). The CDR3 nucleotides are TGTGCCAGCAGCCATGACGCCGGGGAGCTGTTTTTT. It specifies CASSHDAGELFF.

Many counts were recorded for this clonotype. The chain carries TRBV27 and TRBJ1-5, with TRBD1 matching over 8 bases. Germline V gene sequence: CDR1 MNHEY, CDR2 SMNVEV (reference sequence). This CDR3 is built from 15 residues. Trimming cost V 8 bases and J 7 bases; bases outside gene matches: 13. DNA for the CDR3: TGTGCCAGCCAACCGGGACAGGCTTTCGGGCAGCCCCAGCATTTT. Its protein product is CASQPGQAFGQPQHF.

The table lists this clonotype with many counts. The V call is TRBV29-1, the J call TRBJ2-1; 11 bases line up with TRBD2. The junction had 2 bases not matched to a gene; V was cut back by 3 bases and J by 4 bases. This CDR3 comprises 14 residues. The germline gives CDR1 SQVTM, CDR2 ANQGSEA. The CDR3 DNA reads as TGCAGCGTTGAGGCTAGCGGGAGGTACAATGAGCAGTTCTTC. It specifies CSVEASGRYNEQFF.

This clonotype was found a few times. The chain recombines TRBV27 with TRBJ1-5; 10 bases are shared with TRBD1. CDR3 length equals 16 residues. J was trimmed by 7 bases and V by 5 bases; bases with no gene match: 11. Germline V CDR1 and CDR2: MNHEY, SMNVEV (reference sequence). CDR3 in DNA: TGTGCCAGCAGTCCACATCTAGGACAGGGGGAACAGCCCCAGCATTTT. Protein product: CASSPHLGQGEQPQHF.

In this sample, this clonotype turned up many times. V and J are TRBV5-5 and TRBJ2-7, with D maybe TRBD1 (6 bases). With 1 base removed from V and 5 bases from J, the gap between germline ends came to 7 bases. This CDR3 has 12 residues. Germline lookup yields CDR1 SGHKS and CDR2 YYEKEE (reference sequence). CDR3 in amino acids: CASSLYRDEQYF. The DNA of the CDR3 is TGTGCCAGCAGCTTGTACAGGGACGAGCAGTACTTC.

The chain employs TRBV28 and TRBJ2-3, with D uncertain. CDR1 is MDHEN and CDR2 is SYDVKM in the germline V gene. Trimming took 1 base from V and 6 from J, leaving 5 bases between them. The CDR3 has 12 amino acids. The CDR3 protein is CASSLYGDTQYF. CDR3 DNA: TGTGCCAGCAGTTTATACGGCGATACGCAGTATTTT.

This clonotype was observed many times. This chain uses TRBV7-6 with TRBJ2-2; D is undetermined. Per the germline V gene, CDR1 is SGHVS and CDR2 is FNYEAQ. This CDR3 is 18 amino acids long. The V end lost 7 bases, the J end lost 0 bases, and 21 bases lay between the germline ends. Written as DNA, the CDR3 is TGTGCCAGCACCTACGGCCCTAGTGGCAGGACGAACACCGGGGAGCTGTTTTTT. Amino acid sequence: CASTYGPSGRTNTGELFF.

This clonotype was detected many times. This chain connects TRBV4-2 to TRBJ2-3; TRBD2 agrees at 8 bases. This CDR3 has 17 amino acids. With 1 base clipped from V and 2 bases from J, the junction kept 8 bases outside the gene matches. Germline CDR1 and CDR2: LGHNA and YNFKEQ. Here the CDR3 reads CASSQAILADPTDTQYF. The CDR3 DNA follows: TGTGCCAGCAGCCAAGCAATACTAGCGGACCCCACAGATACGCAGTATTTT.

At least ten counts were recorded for this clonotype. The junction differs from germline at one of its ends, possibly a read error. V and J are TRBV7-2 and TRBJ2-5, with a tentative D call TRBD2 (7 bases). Germline lookup yields CDR1 SGHTA and CDR2 FQGNSA. This CDR3 has 15 residues. The chain's CDR3 is CASSPHEGGGRHDFF. CDR3 coding DNA: TGTGCCAGCAGCCCCCACGAGGGAGGGGGGAGACACGATTTTTTC. The full variable domain, its missing parts supplied by reference TRBV7-2 and TRBJ2-5, is GAGVSQSPSNKVTEKGKDVELRCDPISGHTALYWYRQSLGQGLEFLIYFQGNSAPDKSGLPSDRFSAERTGGSVSTLTIQRTQQEDSAVYLCASSPHEGGGRHDFFGPGTRLLVL.

About this clonotype: A much larger clone differs by one base, so this may be a read error. The rearrangement links TRBV4-3 to TRBJ2-2; D not certain. The CDR3 loop spans 15 amino acids. Germline V gene lookup returns CDR1 LGHNA and CDR2 YSLEER. The CDR3 nucleotides read TGCGCCGGCAGCCAAGGGTGGGGTGGCACCGGGGAGCTGTTTTTT. Translating gives CAGSQGWGGTGELFF.

This clonotype was seen ten or more times. The chain uses TRBV7-9 and TRBJ2-5; tentative D call: TRBD2 (5 bases). Per the germline V gene, CDR1 is SEHNR and CDR2 is FQNEAQ (reference sequence). The CDR3 is 14 amino acids. V was pared by 2 bases and J by 4 bases, with 11 bases between. This chain's CDR3 is CASSLTRSGETQYF. The DNA for the CDR3 is TGTGCCAGCAGCTTAACTAGGAGCGGAGAGACCCAGTACTTC.

This chain joins TRBV30 and TRBJ1-1; no reliable D call. Germline CDR1 is GTSNPN and CDR2 is SVGIG (reference sequence). V shed 2 bases and J shed 7 bases, with 11 bases lying between them. This CDR3 has 12 residues. The CDR3 coding sequence is TGTGCCTGGAGTTTAGGCAGCTATGAAGCTTTCTTT. Protein: CAWSLGSYEAFF.

This clonotype was seen a handful of times. This could be a read error, since a much larger clone is one nucleotide away. The CDR3 protein is CSVIESRALRQYF. CDR3 nucleotides: TGCAGCGTTATAGAAAGCAGGGCTTTAAGGCAGTACTTC. The chain couples TRBV29-1 to TRBJ2-7; perhaps TRBD1 as D (5 bases). The CDR3 has 13 residues. Germline CDR1 is SQVTM and CDR2 is ANQGSEA. Deletions cut 5 bases from V and 9 bases from J, with 20 bases between.

This clonotype was seen many times. The rearrangement joins TRBV25-1 to TRBJ1-5, with D possibly matching TRBD1 (6 bases). The V and J ends lost 4 bases and 3 bases respectively, with 13 bases between them. The CDR3 sequence is 15 residues long. Germline CDR1 and CDR2: MGHDK and SYGVNS. The CDR3 reads CASSASDSYNQPQHF. The CDR3 bases are TGTGCCAGCAGTGCCTCGGACAGCTACAATCAGCCCCAGCATTTT.

The V gene is TRBV5-1, the J gene TRBJ2-5, with TRBD1 matching 8 bases. Per the germline V gene, CDR1 is SGHRS and CDR2 is YFSETQ. The trim removed 3 bases at V and 5 bases at J, leaving 6 bases unmatched. The CDR3 runs to 14 residues. CDR3 residues: CASSSGQGRETQYF. DNA of the CDR3: TGCGCCAGCAGCTCCGGACAGGGCCGGGAGACCCAGTACTTC.

The gene calls are TRBV11-2 and TRBJ1-3; D gene unclear. Germline V gene lookup returns CDR1 SGHAT and CDR2 FQNNGV. V was pared by 5 bases and J by 1 base, with 18 bases between. The CDR3 is 17 residues long. The CDR3 bases are TGTGCCAGCAGCCCGCCGCCAGGCTACAATTCTGGAAACACCATATATTTT. Encoded protein: CASSPPPGYNSGNTIYF.

The genes are TRBV2 and TRBJ2-5; TRBD2 is a possible D gene (6 bases). Trimming took off 5 bases at V and 5 bases at J, with 15 bases between the two ends. This CDR3 has 14 residues. The germline gives CDR1 SNHLY, CDR2 FYNNEI. The CDR3 loop is CASSRGTKEETQYF. The CDR3 DNA follows: TGTGCCAGCAGTCGGGGGACCAAAGAGGAGACCCAGTACTTC. The complete variable domain, with remaining parts taken from reference TRBV2 and TRBJ2-5, reads EPEVTQTPSHQVTQMGQEVILRCVPISNHLYFYWYRQILGQKVEFLVSFYNNEISEKSEIFDDQFSVERPDGSNFTLKIRSTKLEDSAMYFCASSRGTKEETQYFGPGTRLLVL.

This clonotype showed up many times. This chain connects TRBV6-2 or TRBV6-3 to TRBJ2-1, with 9 nucleotides matching TRBD2. Germline CDR1 MNHEY, CDR2 SVGEGT. J gave up 6 bases and V 1 base, and 7 bases lay outside the gene matches. This CDR3 contains 16 residues. The CDR3 nucleotides read TGTGCCAGCAGTTACTGGAGCGGGGGGCCTGTCAATGAGCAGTTCTTC. It yields the protein CASSYWSGGPVNEQFF.

As concerns this clonotype: This may come from a read error, since a much larger clone is one base off. This chain joins TRBV9 and TRBJ2-7; TRBD2 is a possible D gene (6 bases). The CDR3 totals 14 residues. V gave up 3 bases and J gave up 4 bases, with 14 bases separating them. The germline V gene encodes CDR1 SGDLS and CDR2 YYNGEE. CDR3 loop: CASSGRLGGYEQYF. The CDR3 coding sequence is TGTGCCAGCAGCGGCCGACTGGGGGGATACGAGCAGTACTTC. Using reference TRBV9 and TRBJ2-7 for the parts outside the CDR3, the full variable domain is DSGVTQTPKHLITATGQRVTLRCSPRSGDLSVYWYQQSLDQGLQFLIQYYNGEERAKGNILERFSAQQFPDLHSELNLSSLELGDSALYFCASSGRLGGYEQYFGPGTRLTVT.

Worth noting for this clonotype: A much larger clone is a single base away; this may be a read error. The rearrangement links TRBV20-1 to TRBJ2-1; 13 bases map to TRBD2. V lost 8 bases and J lost 1; bases outside the gene matches: 11. CDR1 and CDR2 (germline): DFQATT, SNEGSKA (reference sequence). This CDR3 has 17 residues. The CDR3 protein is CSTIGLAGEQSYNEQFF. In nucleotides, the CDR3 is TGCAGTACAATAGGACTAGCGGGAGAGCAGTCCTACAATGAGCAGTTCTTC.

This clonotype was seen many times. The CDR3 DNA sequence: TGCGCCAGCAGCCAAGAAAGCCACGGGCCGATTAGTGGATCCACAGATACGCAGTATTTT. The encoded protein is CASSQESHGPISGSTDTQYF. The genes are TRBV4-1 and TRBJ2-3, with D unclear. The V end was cut by 0 bases, the J end by 2 bases, with 24 bases between. CDR3 length equals 20 residues. Germline V gives CDR1 MGHRA, CDR2 YSYEKL.

Note on this clonotype: This may be a read error: a much more frequent sequence differs by one nucleotide. The chain employs TRBV11-2 and TRBJ1-1; possible D gene TRBD1, 6 bases. CDR3 size: 12 residues. CDR1 and CDR2 from the germline V gene are SGHAT and FQNNGV. The CDR3 protein is CASSEGHTETFF. CDR3 in DNA: TGTGCCAGCAGCGAGGGACACACTGAAACTTTCTTT.

This clonotype appeared many times. The J gene is TRBJ1-1, the V gene TRBV2, with TRBD1 identical over 8 bases. The CDR3 loop spans 12 amino acids. Looked up from germline, CDR1 is SNHLY and CDR2 is FYNNEI. V lost 3 bases and J lost 7; bases outside the gene matches: 1. The CDR3 loop is CASSEDRVEAFF. The CDR3 DNA follows: TGTGCCAGCAGTGAGGACAGGGTTGAAGCTTTCTTT.